One and the same sample provided the 24 T cell receptor beta chains below, sequenced in a study of T-cell reconstitution after alpha-beta-depleted transplantation in children. Unique molecular identifiers were used to barcode this TCRbeta library. TCRdb re-called the PCR reads through MiXCR, storing one row per CDR3 protein. This sample has about 510,000 distinct CDR3 sequences, with roughly 10% found just once. Sequencing was performed on PBMCs, mostly from graft donor cells, taken 180 days after TCRalphabeta/CD19-depleted stem cell transplant. Receptors originate from a female patient between 2 and 10 years old who had a stem cell transplant for aplastic anemia, so the T cells may come from the graft donor.

The sample holds many counts of this clonotype. The chain uses TRBV12-3 or TRBV12-4 and TRBJ2-5; no clear D. The CDR3 covers 10 residues. Between the trimmed V and J ends, which lost 3 bases and 7 bases, there was a span of 3 bases. CDR3 residues: CASSLGTQYF. CDR3 bases: TGTGCCAGCAGTTTGGGGACCCAGTACTTC.

This clonotype was picked up a small number of times. The CDR3 loop is CATSSTGRNQPQHF. CDR3 coding DNA: TGTGCCACCTCTTCGACAGGGCGGAATCAGCCCCAGCATTTT. The chain recombines TRBV10-3 with TRBJ1-5; 7 nucleotides align to TRBD1. The CDR3 consists of 14 residues. The V gene's germline CDR1 is ENHRY and CDR2 SYGVKD. V shed 10 bases, J shed 4 bases, and the junction held 10 bases outside the gene matches.

This clonotype was seen more than once but under ten times. V and J are TRBV11-2 and TRBJ2-7; possibly TRBD2 for D (5 bases). The CDR3 consists of 17 residues. The V and J ends lost 5 bases and 0 bases respectively, with 20 bases between them. In germline, CDR1 is SGHAT, CDR2 FQNNGV. CDR3 sequence (DNA): TGTGCCAGCAGCGTGCGATTAGGAGGTCCGTTCTCCTACGAGCAGTACTTC. Residues: CASSVRLGGPFSYEQYF.

This clonotype was found a few times. This sequence joins TRBV7-9 and TRBJ2-1; 7 bases map to TRBD1. V gave up 6 bases and J gave up 9 bases; unmatched junction bases: 20. The CDR3 covers 17 residues. Per germline, CDR1 SEHNR and CDR2 FQNEAQ (reference sequence). CDR3 loop: CASRPRVGQTPRGEQFF. The CDR3 DNA reads TGTGCCAGCAGACCAAGGGTGGGACAGACCCCTCGCGGTGAGCAGTTCTTC.

The chain employs TRBV28 and TRBJ2-7; possible D gene TRBD2, 5 bases. This CDR3 is built from 13 residues. V was clipped by 4 bases and J by 0 bases, with 7 bases between them. The germline gives CDR1 MDHEN, CDR2 SYDVKM. The CDR3 reads CASSSAGSYEQYF. DNA of the CDR3: TGTGCCAGCAGTTCTGCGGGCTCCTACGAGCAGTACTTC.

CDR3 coding DNA: TGCAGTGCTAGAGACGCGCCTCAAGAGACCCAGTACTTC. Translated: CSARDAPQETQYF. The rearrangement joins TRBV20-1 to TRBJ2-5; no reliable D call. The CDR3 runs 13 residues. V shed 0 bases and J shed 2 bases, with 7 bases lying between them. Germline lookup yields CDR1 DFQATT and CDR2 SNEGSKA (reference sequence).

This clonotype was picked up many times. This chain uses TRBV12-3 or TRBV12-4 with TRBJ2-7; no definite D call. Trimming pared 5 bases from V and 4 bases from J, leaving 6 bases between. The CDR3 spans 11 residues. Here the CDR3 DNA reads TGTGCCAGCAGTGGCCTTTACGAGCAGTACTTC. Amino acids: CASSGLYEQYF.

The chain has TRBV7-9 and TRBJ2-1, with D maybe TRBD1 (6 bases). Trimming stripped 3 bases from V and 9 bases from J, with 21 bases between. The CDR3 has 16 amino acids. From germline, CDR1 is SEHNR and CDR2 FQNEAQ (reference sequence). The CDR3 DNA reads as TGTGCCAGCAGCTTTTCCGGGACAACCGAGGGTGGTGAGCAGTTCTTC. Encoded protein: CASSFSGTTEGGEQFF.

This clonotype was detected ten times or more. V gene TRBV28 combines with J gene TRBJ1-1; 8 bases match TRBD1. Looked up from germline, CDR1 is MDHEN and CDR2 is SYDVKM. Trimming at V came to 5 bases and at J to 0 bases, leaving 5 bases not matched to a gene. This CDR3 has 15 amino acids. DNA for the CDR3: TGTGCCAGCAGTATAAGGACAGGGATGAACACTGAAGCTTTCTTT. Translation gives CASSIRTGMNTEAFF.

The chain employs TRBV4-3 and TRBJ2-7; maybe TRBD1 (5 bases). V was pared by 1 base and J by 6 bases, with 13 bases between. The CDR3 spans 14 residues. Per germline, CDR1 LGHNA and CDR2 YSLEER. CDR3 bases: TGCGCCAGCAGCCAAGCCCAGGGAAGGCGCGAGCAGTACTTC. It codes for CASSQAQGRREQYF.

The chain has TRBV12-3 or TRBV12-4 and TRBJ2-1, with 7 bases lining up with TRBD2. The CDR3 covers 16 residues. V was pared by 6 bases and J by 4 bases, with 12 bases of the junction left unmatched. The CDR3, as DNA: TGTGCCAGCAGCCCAGACCGGGACTACCCATACAATGAGCAGTTCTTC. It yields the protein CASSPDRDYPYNEQFF.

This clonotype came up a few times. The chain recombines TRBV27 with TRBJ1-5; possible D gene TRBD1, 6 bases. The ends were cut back, 7 bases at V and 3 bases at J, with 19 bases in the middle. The CDR3 contains 16 residues. Germline V gives CDR1 MNHEY, CDR2 SMNVEV (reference sequence). CDR3 DNA: TGTGCCAGCAAAAAAATCGTGGCAGGGGACAATCAGCCCCAGCATTTT. This gives the protein CASKKIVAGDNQPQHF.

A few counts support this clonotype. The chain joins TRBV12-3 or TRBV12-4 to TRBJ2-7; perhaps TRBD2 as D (5 bases). V lost 5 bases to trimming and J lost 0 bases, with 11 bases between them. The CDR3 has 14 residues. DNA of the CDR3: TGTGCCAGCAGTGGGAGAAGGAACTCCTACGAGCAGTACTTC. Protein: CASSGRRNSYEQYF.

This clonotype was counted a few times. The chain uses TRBV6-1 and TRBJ1-4; D gene uncertain. The CDR3 spans 14 residues. Trimming took 7 bases from V and 4 from J, leaving 13 bases between them. The germline CDR1 and CDR2 sequences are MNHNS and SASEGT. The CDR3 DNA reads as TGTGCCAGCAAACGGGATGAGAGTAATGAAAAACTGTTTTTT. Translating gives CASKRDESNEKLFF.

The rearrangement joins TRBV7-3 to TRBJ2-1; D unresolved. Germline V gives CDR1 SGHTA, CDR2 FQGTGA. The V end lost 2 bases, the J end lost 4 bases, and 21 bases lay between the germline ends. This CDR3 has 18 amino acids. The DNA of the CDR3 is TGTGCCAGCAGCTTAGTTCGCCGAGGTCCCTTACTATACAATGAGCAGTTCTTC. Amino acid sequence: CASSLVRRGPLLYNEQFF.

This clonotype was picked up a small number of times. The chain joins TRBV7-3 to TRBJ2-1; D might be TRBD2 (5 bases). Trimming stripped 7 bases from V and 0 bases from J, with 16 bases between. From germline, CDR1 is SGHTA and CDR2 FQGTGA. This CDR3 is 16 amino acids long. CDR3: CASTPFGGSSYNEQFF. The CDR3 DNA reads as TGTGCCAGCACCCCCTTTGGAGGAAGCTCCTACAATGAGCAGTTCTTC.

This clonotype was seen more than once but under ten times. The chain joins TRBV7-9 to TRBJ2-1; the D is unclear. The germline V and J ends were trimmed by 6 bases and 2 bases, with 14 bases remaining between them. This CDR3 has 15 amino acids. Germline V gene sequence: CDR1 SEHNR, CDR2 FQNEAQ (reference sequence). The CDR3 protein is CASRRLPQPYNEQFF. The CDR3 DNA is TGTGCCAGCAGAAGACTCCCTCAGCCCTACAATGAGCAGTTCTTC.

This clonotype came up many times. The chain recombines TRBV30 with TRBJ1-1; D gene uncertain. The germline V and J ends were trimmed by 0 bases and 4 bases, with 3 bases remaining between them. The length of the CDR3 is 11 residues. Germline V gives CDR1 GTSNPN, CDR2 SVGIG (reference sequence). For the CDR3, the DNA is TGTGCCTGGAGTGTGGGCACTGAAGCTTTCTTT. It encodes CAWSVGTEAFF.

This rearrangement joins TRBV28 to TRBJ2-3; 9 nucleotides agree with TRBD2. The length of the CDR3 is 17 residues. V was pared by 5 bases and J by 2 bases, with 11 bases of the junction left unmatched. Germline CDR1 MDHEN, CDR2 SYDVKM. The DNA for the CDR3 is TGTGCCAGCAGTCCTCGAGGACTAGCGCAATACACAGATACGCAGTATTTT. This gives the protein CASSPRGLAQYTDTQYF.

The rearrangement links TRBV7-9 to TRBJ2-1, with a possible D match to TRBD2 (5 bases). The V and J ends lost 7 bases and 6 bases respectively, with 10 bases between them. This CDR3 comprises 12 residues. Germline V gene data show CDR1 as SEHNR and CDR2 as FQNEAQ (reference sequence). CDR3 loop: CASNFEGNEQFF. The CDR3 nucleotides read TGTGCCAGCAACTTTGAGGGCAATGAGCAGTTCTTC.

The table lists this clonotype with many counts. The genes are TRBV9 and TRBJ2-5; TRBD2 matches 13 bases. This CDR3 region has 16 residues. Germline trimming cut 0 bases from V and 5 bases from J; bases unmatched to any gene: 4. The germline V gene encodes CDR1 SGDLS and CDR2 YYNGEE. This chain's CDR3 is CASSVGLAGGQETQYF. The CDR3 coding sequence is TGTGCCAGCAGCGTAGGACTAGCGGGGGGCCAGGAGACCCAGTACTTC.

Ten or more counts support this clonotype. This sequence joins TRBV28 and TRBJ2-7, with D possibly TRBD2 on 7 matching bases. The CDR3 sequence is 14 residues long. Germline V lookup: CDR1 MDHEN, CDR2 SYDVKM. Trimming stripped 4 bases from V and 5 bases from J, with 15 bases between. The CDR3 nucleotides are TGTGCCAGCAGTTCGTCCGGGGGGCGGAACGAGCAGTACGTC. The encoded protein is CASSSSGGRNEQYV.

This clonotype turned up a few times. This rearrangement joins TRBV12-3 or TRBV12-4 to TRBJ2-2; D remains ambiguous. The CDR3 is made up of 14 amino acids. V shed 5 bases and J shed 5 bases, with 12 bases lying between them. The chain's CDR3 is CASSPYRGTGELFF. Here the CDR3 DNA reads TGTGCCAGCAGTCCTTATCGTGGTACCGGGGAGCTGTTTTTT.

The chain couples TRBV27 to TRBJ1-5; D is unresolved. Between the trimmed V and J ends, which lost 0 bases and 3 bases, there was a span of 15 bases. Per the germline V gene, CDR1 is MNHEY and CDR2 is SMNVEV (reference sequence). The CDR3 has 17 amino acids. The DNA of the CDR3 is TGTGCCAGCAGTTTATCTTCCCAGCTCTTAGTCAATCAGCCCCAGCATTTT. Protein: CASSLSSQLLVNQPQHF.